These T cell receptor beta chains were read from a single sample in a study of cytomegalovirus exposure and HLA in healthy donors. This table comes from immunoSEQ multiplex PCR, and its TCRdb copy is limited to in-frame clones, with some not included. The sample has over 200,000 clones, about 83% seen once. Sequencing was carried out using PBMCs. The receptors originated from a human donor in good health. Both conserved end residues are trimmed from each CDR3. D genes are given only for firm matches. Expanded clones are given a class, and other clones once, few, many or no size at all.

J: TRBJ1-1; V: TRBV2; size: .; D: .; CDR3: ASSSQTPRGRTEAF
J: TRBJ1-2; V: TRBV2; size: .; D: .; CDR3: ASSRGGWEYGYT
J: TRBJ2-7; V: TRBV5-4; size: .; D: .; CDR3: ASSLAGRGREQY
J: TRBJ1-2; V: TRBV10-1; size: .; D: .; CDR3: ASSSPGETNYGYT
J: TRBJ2-7; V: TRBV2; size: .; D: .; CDR3: ASSGRLGFEQY
J: TRBJ1-5; V: TRBV19; size: .; D: TRBD1; CDR3: ASRAGQGGNQPQH
J: TRBJ2-1; V: TRBV9; size: .; D: TRBD2; CDR3: ASSSLAGGLGGASEQF
J: TRBJ2-7; V: TRBV12-5; size: .; D: .; CDR3: ASRQSGSYEQY
J: TRBJ2-5; V: TRBV4-1; size: .; D: .; CDR3: ASSQDLAGLETQY
J: TRBJ2-7; V: TRBV5-6; size: .; D: TRBD2; CDR3: ASSKLSLAGGSSYEQY
J: TRBJ1-5; V: TRBV5-8; size: .; D: TRBD1; CDR3: ASSSNRGSDQPQH
J: TRBJ2-7; V: TRBV4-1; size: once; D: TRBD1; CDR3: ASSRESTGGYEQY
J: TRBJ2-7; V: TRBV7-9; size: .; D: .; CDR3: ASSLAYKYEQY
J: TRBJ2-7; V: TRBV13; size: .; D: .; CDR3: ASSPNGVHEQY
J: TRBJ2-7; V: TRBV29-1; size: .; D: TRBD1; CDR3: SVEDPHYRGGGYEQY
J: TRBJ2-7; V: TRBV11-2; size: once; D: .; CDR3: ASTQGGMAYEQY
J: TRBJ2-1; V: TRBV4-1; size: .; D: TRBD2; CDR3: ASSHPGTSAYNEQF
J: TRBJ2-4; V: TRBV7-8; size: once; D: .; CDR3: ASSPQGTKNIQY
J: TRBJ2-4; V: TRBV11-2; size: .; D: TRBD1; CDR3: ASSEQGAKNIQY
J: TRBJ2-7; V: TRBV5-1; size: .; D: TRBD2; CDR3: ASSPGGSSYEQY
J: TRBJ1-5; V: TRBV28; size: .; D: TRBD1; CDR3: ASGLAGQIHNQPQH
J: TRBJ2-7; V: TRBV5-1; size: .; D: TRBD1; CDR3: ASTRLQGSSYEQY
J: TRBJ2-4; V: TRBV7-2; size: .; D: TRBD2; CDR3: ASSPRSGSWNIQY
J: TRBJ2-7; V: TRBV7-2; size: .; D: TRBD1; CDR3: ASSSAGTVGQY
J: TRBJ1-1; V: TRBV19; size: few; D: .; CDR3: ASGGQRNTEAF
J: TRBJ1-1; V: TRBV19; size: .; D: TRBD1; CDR3: ASAGGGGHTEAF
J: TRBJ2-1; V: TRBV6-1; size: .; D: .; CDR3: ASSSGDLRLNEQF
J: TRBJ2-7; V: TRBV12-5; size: once; D: TRBD2; CDR3: ASGYPGEGGLAGYEQY
J: TRBJ2-7; V: TRBV18; size: .; D: .; CDR3: ASSAAREQY
J: TRBJ2-3; V: TRBV7-7; size: once; D: .; CDR3: ASSLVCGEGTDTQY
J: TRBJ2-4; V: TRBV10-3; size: .; D: TRBD1; CDR3: AISESGGTNIQY
J: TRBJ1-1; V: TRBV28; size: .; D: TRBD1; CDR3: ASTDEGASGAF
J: TRBJ2-1; V: TRBV5-1; size: .; D: TRBD2; CDR3: ASSGGDPYNEQF
J: TRBJ1-1; V: TRBV4-3; size: .; D: .; CDR3: ASSQDWFGGGGTEAF
J: TRBJ1-1; V: TRBV9; size: .; D: .; CDR3: ASTGQTNTEAF
J: TRBJ1-3; V: TRBV7-8; size: .; D: .; CDR3: ASSLSPGHRSGNTIY
J: TRBJ2-7; V: TRBV6-5; size: few; D: .; CDR3: ASSSTQAGTYEQY
J: TRBJ2-7; V: TRBV11-2; size: .; D: .; CDR3: ASSLYRAQSPNEQY
J: TRBJ2-5; V: TRBV5-8; size: .; D: TRBD1; CDR3: ASSPGSRGRETQY
J: TRBJ2-2; V: TRBV5-1; size: .; D: TRBD1; CDR3: ASSLGQFTGELF
J: TRBJ2-7; V: TRBV27; size: .; D: .; CDR3: ASRSQGEQY
J: TRBJ1-5; V: TRBV6-1; size: few; D: TRBD1; CDR3: ASSEGTGPYSNQPQH
J: TRBJ1-1; V: TRBV27; size: .; D: TRBD1; CDR3: ASSHPGGTEAF
J: TRBJ2-1; V: TRBV11-1; size: .; D: TRBD2; CDR3: ASSLVAGVRGNEQF
J: TRBJ2-1; V: TRBV10-3; size: .; D: .; CDR3: AIAGLRAENEQF